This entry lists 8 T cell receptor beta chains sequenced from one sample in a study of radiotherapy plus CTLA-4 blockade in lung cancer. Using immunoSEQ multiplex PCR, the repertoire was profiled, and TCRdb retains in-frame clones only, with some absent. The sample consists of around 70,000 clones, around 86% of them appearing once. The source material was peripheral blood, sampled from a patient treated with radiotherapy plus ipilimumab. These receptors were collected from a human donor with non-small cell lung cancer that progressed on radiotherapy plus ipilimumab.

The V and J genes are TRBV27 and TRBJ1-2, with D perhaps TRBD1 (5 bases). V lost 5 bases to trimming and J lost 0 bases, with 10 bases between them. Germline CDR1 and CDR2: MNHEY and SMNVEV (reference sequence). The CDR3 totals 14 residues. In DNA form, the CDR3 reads TGTGCCAGCAGTCGGGGCAAAGCTAACTATGGCTACACCTTC. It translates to CASSRGKANYGYTF.

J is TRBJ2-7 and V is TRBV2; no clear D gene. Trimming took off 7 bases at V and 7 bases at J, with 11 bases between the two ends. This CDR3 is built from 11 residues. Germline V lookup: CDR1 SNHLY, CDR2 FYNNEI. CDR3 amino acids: CASMSSQEQYV. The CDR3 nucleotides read TGTGCCAGCATGTCCTCTCAAGAGCAGTACGTC.

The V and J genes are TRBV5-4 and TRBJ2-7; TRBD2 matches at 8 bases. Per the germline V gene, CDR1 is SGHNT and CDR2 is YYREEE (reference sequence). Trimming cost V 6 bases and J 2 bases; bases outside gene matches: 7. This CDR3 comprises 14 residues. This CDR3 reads CASIFFSGAYEQYV. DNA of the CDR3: TGTGCCAGCATTTTTTTTAGCGGGGCCTACGAGCAGTACGTC.

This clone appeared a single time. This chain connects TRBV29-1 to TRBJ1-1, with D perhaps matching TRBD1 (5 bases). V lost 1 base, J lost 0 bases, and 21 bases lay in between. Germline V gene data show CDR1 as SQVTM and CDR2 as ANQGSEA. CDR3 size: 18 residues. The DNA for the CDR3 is TGCAGCGTTGAAGGTAGGGGCGGGCCTAGCCAACTGAACACTGAAGCTTTCTTT. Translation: CSVEGRGGPSQLNTEAFF. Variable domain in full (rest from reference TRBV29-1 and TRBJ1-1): SAVISQKPSRDICQRGTSLTIQCQVDSQVTMMFWYRQQPGQSLTLIATANQGSEATYESGFVIDKFPISRPNLTFSTLTVSNMSPEDSSIYLCSVEGRGGPSQLNTEAFFGQGTRLTVV.

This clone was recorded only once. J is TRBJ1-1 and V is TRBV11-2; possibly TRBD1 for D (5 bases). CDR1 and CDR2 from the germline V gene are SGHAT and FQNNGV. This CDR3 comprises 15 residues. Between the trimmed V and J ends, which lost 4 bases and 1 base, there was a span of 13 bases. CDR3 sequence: CASSSMGRRNTEAFF. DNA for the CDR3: TGTGCCAGCAGCTCTATGGGACGGAGGAACACTGAAGCTTTCTTT.

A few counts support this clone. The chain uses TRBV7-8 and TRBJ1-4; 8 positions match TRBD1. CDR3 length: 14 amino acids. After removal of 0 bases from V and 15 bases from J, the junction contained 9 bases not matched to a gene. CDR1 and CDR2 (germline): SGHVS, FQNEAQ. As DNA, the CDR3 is TGTGCCAGCAGCTTAGCCTCCAGGACAGGGAGAATGTTTTTT. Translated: CASSLASRTGRMFF.

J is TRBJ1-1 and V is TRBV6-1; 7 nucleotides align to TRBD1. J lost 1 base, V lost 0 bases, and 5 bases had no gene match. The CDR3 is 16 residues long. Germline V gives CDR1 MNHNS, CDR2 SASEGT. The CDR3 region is CASSEAEGAWNTEAFF. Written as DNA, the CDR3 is TGTGCCAGCAGTGAAGCCGAGGGGGCCTGGAACACTGAAGCTTTCTTT.

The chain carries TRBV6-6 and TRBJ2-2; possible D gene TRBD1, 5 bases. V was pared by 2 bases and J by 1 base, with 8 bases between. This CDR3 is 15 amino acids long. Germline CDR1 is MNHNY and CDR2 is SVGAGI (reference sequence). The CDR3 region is CASSYGAENTGELFF. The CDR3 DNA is TGTGCCAGCAGTTACGGGGCGGAGAACACCGGGGAGCTGTTTTTT.